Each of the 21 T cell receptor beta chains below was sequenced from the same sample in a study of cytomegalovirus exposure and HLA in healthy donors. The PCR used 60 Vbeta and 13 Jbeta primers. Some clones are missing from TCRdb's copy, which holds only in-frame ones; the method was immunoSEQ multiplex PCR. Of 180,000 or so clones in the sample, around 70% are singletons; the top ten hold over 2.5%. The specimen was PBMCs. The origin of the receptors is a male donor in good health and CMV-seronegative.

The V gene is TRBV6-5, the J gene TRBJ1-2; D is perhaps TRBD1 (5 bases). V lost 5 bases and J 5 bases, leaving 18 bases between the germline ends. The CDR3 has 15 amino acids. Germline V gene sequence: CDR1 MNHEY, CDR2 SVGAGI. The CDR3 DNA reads TGTGCCAGCAGTCGGTATTCAGGGTTTGGGTATGGCTACACCTTC. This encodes CASSRYSGFGYGYTF.

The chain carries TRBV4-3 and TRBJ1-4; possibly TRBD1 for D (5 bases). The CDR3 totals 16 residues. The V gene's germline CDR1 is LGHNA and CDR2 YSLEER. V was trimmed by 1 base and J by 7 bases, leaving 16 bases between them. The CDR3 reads CASSQVGGGGGEKLFF. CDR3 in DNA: TGCGCCAGCAGCCAAGTGGGGGGGGGAGGCGGTGAAAAACTGTTTTTT.

Here the CDR3 DNA reads TGTGCCAGCAGCCCCACCCTAGGTGCCGAGCAGTACTTC. It is translated as CASSPTLGAEQYF. The V gene is TRBV5-6, the J gene TRBJ2-7; D is unclear. Trimming stripped 4 bases from V and 6 bases from J, with 14 bases between. The CDR3 has 13 amino acids. From germline, CDR1 is SGHDT and CDR2 YYEEEE.

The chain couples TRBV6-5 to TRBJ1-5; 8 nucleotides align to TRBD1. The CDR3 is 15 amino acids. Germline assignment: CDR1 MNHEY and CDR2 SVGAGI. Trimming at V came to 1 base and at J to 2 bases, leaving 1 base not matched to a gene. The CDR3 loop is CASSYYRGGNQPQHF. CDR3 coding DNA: TGTGCCAGCAGTTACTACAGGGGGGGCAATCAGCCCCAGCATTTT.

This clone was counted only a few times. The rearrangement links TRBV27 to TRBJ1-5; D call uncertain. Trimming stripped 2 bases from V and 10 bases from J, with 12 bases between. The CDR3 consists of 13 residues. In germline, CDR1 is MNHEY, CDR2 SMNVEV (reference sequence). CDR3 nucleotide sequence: TGTGCCAGCAGTTTAGCACTTGATCTCCCCCAGCATTTT. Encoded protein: CASSLALDLPQHF.

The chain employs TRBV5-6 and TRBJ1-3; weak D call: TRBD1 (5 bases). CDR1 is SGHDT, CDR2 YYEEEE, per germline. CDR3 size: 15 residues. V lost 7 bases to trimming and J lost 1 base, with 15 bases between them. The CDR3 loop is CASYSAGGSGNTIYF. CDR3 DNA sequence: TGTGCCAGCTACTCGGCGGGGGGGTCTGGAAACACCATATATTTT.

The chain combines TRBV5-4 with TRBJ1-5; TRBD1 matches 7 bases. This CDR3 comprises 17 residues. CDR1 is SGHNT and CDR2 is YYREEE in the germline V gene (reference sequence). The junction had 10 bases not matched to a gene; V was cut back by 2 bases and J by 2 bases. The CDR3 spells CASSFGQGERGNQPQHF. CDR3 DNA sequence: TGTGCCAGCAGCTTCGGGCAGGGGGAAAGGGGCAATCAGCCCCAGCATTTT.

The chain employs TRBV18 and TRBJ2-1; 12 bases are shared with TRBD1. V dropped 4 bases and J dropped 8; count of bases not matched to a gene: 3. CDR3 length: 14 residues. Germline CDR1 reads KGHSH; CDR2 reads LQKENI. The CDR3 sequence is CASSRDRGLDEQFF. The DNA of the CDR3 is TGTGCCAGCTCACGGGACAGGGGGCTGGATGAGCAGTTCTTC. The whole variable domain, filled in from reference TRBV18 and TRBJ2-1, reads NAGVMQNPRHLVRRRGQEARLRCSPMKGHSHVYWYRQLPEEGLKFMVYLQKENIIDESGMPKERFSAEFPKEGPSILRIQQVVRGDSAAYFCASSRDRGLDEQFFGPGTRLTVL.

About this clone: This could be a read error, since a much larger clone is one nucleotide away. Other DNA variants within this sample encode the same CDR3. CDR3 loop: CASSTGGNQPQHF. The CDR3 DNA reads as TGTGCCAGCAGTACAGGGGGCAATCAGCCCCAGCATTTT. The chain carries TRBV6-5 and TRBJ1-5; 7 nucleotides align to TRBD1. This CDR3 region has 13 residues. V lost 5 bases, J lost 2 bases, and 0 bases stayed unmatched. The V gene's germline CDR1 is MNHEY and CDR2 SVGAGI.

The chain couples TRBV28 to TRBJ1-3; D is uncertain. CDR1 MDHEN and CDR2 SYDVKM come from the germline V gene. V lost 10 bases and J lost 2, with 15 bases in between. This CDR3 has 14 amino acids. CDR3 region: CATSGASAGNTIYF. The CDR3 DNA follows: TGTGCCACCTCCGGTGCCTCGGCTGGAAACACCATATATTTT.

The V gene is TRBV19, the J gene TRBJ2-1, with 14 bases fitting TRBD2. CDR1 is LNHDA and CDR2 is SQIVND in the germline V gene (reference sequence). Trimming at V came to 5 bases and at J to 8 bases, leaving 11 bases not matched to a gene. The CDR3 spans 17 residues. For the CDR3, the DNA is TGTGCCAGTAGTCCTCGACTAGCGGGGGGGCCTTTGGATGAGCAGTTCTTC. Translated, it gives CASSPRLAGGPLDEQFF. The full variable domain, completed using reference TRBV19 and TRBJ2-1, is DGGITQSPKYLFRKEGQNVTLSCEQNLNHDAMYWYRQDPGQGLRLIYYSQIVNDFQKGDIAEGYSVSREKKESFPLTVTSAQKNPTAFYLCASSPRLAGGPLDEQFFGPGTRLTVL.

CDR3 region: CAWSVQAGAEAFF. The CDR3 DNA is TGTGCCTGGAGTGTTCAGGCGGGTGCTGAAGCTTTCTTT. The chain recombines TRBV30 with TRBJ1-1; D remains ambiguous. Per the germline V gene, CDR1 is GTSNPN and CDR2 is SVGIG (reference sequence). Deletions cut 0 bases from V and 6 bases from J, with 11 bases between. This CDR3 has 13 residues.

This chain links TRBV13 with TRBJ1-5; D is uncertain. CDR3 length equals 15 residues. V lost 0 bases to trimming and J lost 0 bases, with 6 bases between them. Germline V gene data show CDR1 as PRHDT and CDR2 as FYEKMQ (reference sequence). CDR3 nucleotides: TGTGCCAGCAGCTTAGGGGCAGATAGCAATCAGCCCCAGCATTTT. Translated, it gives CASSLGADSNQPQHF. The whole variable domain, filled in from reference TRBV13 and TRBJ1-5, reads AAGVIQSPRHLIKEKRETATLKCYPIPRHDTVYWYQQGPGQDPQFLISFYEKMQSDKGSIPDRFSAQQFSDYHSELNMSSLELGDSALYFCASSLGADSNQPQHFGDGTRLSIL.

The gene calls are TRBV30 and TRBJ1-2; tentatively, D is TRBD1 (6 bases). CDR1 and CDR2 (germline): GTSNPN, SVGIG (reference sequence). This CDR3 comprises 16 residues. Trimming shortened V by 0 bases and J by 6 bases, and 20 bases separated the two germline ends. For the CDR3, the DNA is TGTGCCTGGAGTGTTAAAGACAGGTGCTGGCGAGATGGCTACACCTTC. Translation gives CAWSVKDRCWRDGYTF. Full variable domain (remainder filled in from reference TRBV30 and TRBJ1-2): SQTIHQWPATLVQPVGSPLSLECTVEGTSNPNLYWYRQAAGRGLQLLFYSVGIGQISSEVPQNLSASRPQDRQFILSSKKLLLSDSGFYLCAWSVKDRCWRDGYTFGSGTRLTVV.

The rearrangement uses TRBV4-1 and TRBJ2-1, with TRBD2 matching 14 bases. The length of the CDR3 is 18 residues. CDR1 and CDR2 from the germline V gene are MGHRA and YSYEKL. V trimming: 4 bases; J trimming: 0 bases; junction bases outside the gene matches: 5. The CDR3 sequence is CASSRGLAGVSSYNEQFF. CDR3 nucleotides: TGCGCCAGCAGCCGGGGACTAGCGGGGGTCTCCTCCTACAATGAGCAGTTCTTC.

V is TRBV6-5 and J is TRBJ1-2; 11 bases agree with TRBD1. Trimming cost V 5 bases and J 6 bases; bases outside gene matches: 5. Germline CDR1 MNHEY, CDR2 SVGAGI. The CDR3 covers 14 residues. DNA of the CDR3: TGTGCCAGCAGTAGGGGACAGGGGGTACATGGCTACACCTTC. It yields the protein CASSRGQGVHGYTF.

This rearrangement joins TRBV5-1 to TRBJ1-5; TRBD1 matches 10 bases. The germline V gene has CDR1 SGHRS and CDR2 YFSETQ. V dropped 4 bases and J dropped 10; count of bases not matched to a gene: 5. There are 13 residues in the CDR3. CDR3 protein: CASSNGTGVPQHF. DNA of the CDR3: TGCGCCAGCAGCAACGGGACAGGGGTCCCCCAGCATTTT.

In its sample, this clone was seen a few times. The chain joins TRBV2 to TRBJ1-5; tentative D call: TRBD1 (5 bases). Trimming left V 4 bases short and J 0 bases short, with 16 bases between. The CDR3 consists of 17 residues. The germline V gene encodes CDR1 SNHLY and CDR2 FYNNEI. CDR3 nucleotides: TGTGCCAGCAGTGCCACACCCGACAGATATAGCAATCAGCCCCAGCATTTT. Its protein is CASSATPDRYSNQPQHF.

The CDR3 DNA reads TGTGCCAGCAGCCCCGGACAGAACTACGAGCAGTACTTC. Its protein product is CASSPGQNYEQYF. This sequence joins TRBV28 and TRBJ2-7; a weak D match, TRBD1 (6 bases). Germline V lookup: CDR1 MDHEN, CDR2 SYDVKM. Trimming took off 6 bases at V and 3 bases at J, with 12 bases between the two ends. The CDR3 runs 13 residues.

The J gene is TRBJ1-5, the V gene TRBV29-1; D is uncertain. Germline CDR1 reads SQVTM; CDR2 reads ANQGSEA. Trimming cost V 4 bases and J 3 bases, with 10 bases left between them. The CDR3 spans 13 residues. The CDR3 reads CSVGEENNQPQHF. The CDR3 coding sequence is TGCAGCGTTGGTGAGGAGAACAATCAGCCCCAGCATTTT.

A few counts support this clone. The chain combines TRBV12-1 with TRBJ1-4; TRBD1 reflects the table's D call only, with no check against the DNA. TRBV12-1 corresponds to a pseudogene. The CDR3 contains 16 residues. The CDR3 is CASSGRDRSTNEKLFF. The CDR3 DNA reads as TGTGCCAGCAGCGGCCGGGACAGATCAACTAATGAAAAACTGTTTTTT.